These 20 T cell receptor beta chains share one sample of origin, sequenced in a study of blood T cells in healthy people across ages. A J-beta primer mix and a sample-barcoded 5' primer were used in a second PCR of about 7 to 12 cycles. TCRdb ran MiXCR on the 5' RACE reads and lists one entry per CDR3 protein. The top ten clones hold under 8% of a sample with around 1.5 million distinct CDR3 sequences, approximately 42% of them seen once. The sequencing input was blood. The receptors were gathered from a young woman in good health.

This clonotype occurred once. The genes are TRBV11-2 and TRBJ2-5; 8 bases are shared with TRBD1. CDR1 SGHAT and CDR2 FQNNGV come from the germline V gene. Trimming cost V 1 base and J 5 bases; bases outside gene matches: 9. This CDR3 has 16 amino acids. CDR3 amino acids: CASSLAGGAFRETQYF. CDR3 DNA sequence: TGTGCCAGCAGCTTAGCAGGGGGCGCGTTTAGGGAGACCCAGTACTTC.

The J gene is TRBJ1-1, the V gene TRBV20-1; maybe TRBD1 (6 bases). This CDR3 comprises 16 residues. Germline V gene data show CDR1 as DFQATT and CDR2 as SNEGSKA (reference sequence). Trimming removed 4 bases at V and 0 bases at J, with 18 bases between. The CDR3 DNA reads TGCAGTGCTACGCCCAGTGAAAGGGGGGTGAACACTGAAGCTTTCTTT. It translates to CSATPSERGVNTEAFF.

J is TRBJ2-7 and V is TRBV6-5; 8 bases line up with TRBD2. The end of the DNA aligns better with TRBJ2-4, so the J call may be wrong. The V gene's germline CDR1 is MNHEY and CDR2 SVGAGI. This CDR3 has 13 residues. CDR3 loop: CASSRGGENIQYF. The CDR3 nucleotides are TGTGCCAGCAGTCGGGGGGGGGAGAACATTCAGTACTTC.

This chain uses TRBV20-1 with TRBJ2-3; 7 bases are shared with TRBD1. The V and J ends lost 6 bases and 2 bases, in that order; junction bases with no gene match: 8. Germline-derived CDR1 and CDR2 are DFQATT and SNEGSKA (reference sequence). The CDR3 runs 14 residues. The DNA for the CDR3 is TGCAGTGCATTGACAGGGAAAGTCACAGATACGCAGTATTTT. Protein: CSALTGKVTDTQYF.

The V call is TRBV25-1, the J call TRBJ1-2; D is possibly TRBD1 (5 bases). V was cut by 3 bases and J by 8 bases, with 13 bases left in between. Germline values: CDR1 MGHDK, CDR2 SYGVNS. This CDR3 comprises 13 residues. The CDR3 here is CASSDGVWGGYTF. In DNA, the CDR3 is TGTGCCAGCAGTGATGGGGTATGGGGGGGCTACACCTTC.

J is TRBJ1-2 and V is TRBV7-8; D is possibly TRBD1 (5 bases). The V end lost 1 base, the J end lost 4 bases, and 13 bases lay between the germline ends. CDR1 and CDR2 from the germline V gene are SGHVS and FQNEAQ. The CDR3 length is 15 residues. The CDR3 sequence is CASSLVDSPAYGYTF. In DNA form, the CDR3 reads TGTGCCAGCAGCTTAGTAGACAGCCCTGCCTATGGCTACACCTTC. The variable domain in full, completed from reference TRBV7-8 and TRBJ1-2, reads GAGVSQSPRYKVAKRGQDVALRCDPISGHVSLFWYQQALGQGPEFLTYFQNEAQLDKSGLPSDRFFAERPEGSVSTLKIQRTQQEDSAVYLCASSLVDSPAYGYTFGSGTRLTVV.

The chain uses TRBV6-5 and TRBJ1-1, with D maybe TRBD1 (5 bases). Looked up from germline, CDR1 is MNHEY and CDR2 is SVGAGI. V shed 6 bases and J shed 8 bases, with 22 bases lying between them. This CDR3 has 15 amino acids. The CDR3 nucleotides read TGTGCCAGCAGGGTTGTGGACAATCGGGGGACCGAAGCTTTCTTT. Its translation: CASRVVDNRGTEAFF.

The rearrangement joins TRBV28 to TRBJ1-6; 9 bases fit TRBD1. V was clipped by 6 bases and J by 12 bases; unmatched bases: 15. This CDR3 has 16 amino acids. From germline, CDR1 is MDHEN and CDR2 SYDVKM. The DNA for the CDR3 is TGTGCCAGCAGGTTCCGACCGGGACAGGGAACCCTACCCCTCCACTTT. Translating gives CASRFRPGQGTLPLHF.

This clonotype was counted between two and nine times. V is TRBV12-3 or TRBV12-4 and J is TRBJ1-4, with D maybe TRBD1 (5 bases). The length of the CDR3 is 16 residues. V gave up 5 bases and J gave up 4 bases, with 17 bases separating them. This CDR3 is CASSRGTGTNNEKLFF. CDR3 bases: TGTGCCAGCAGTCGCGGGACCGGGACTAATAATGAAAAACTGTTTTTT.

The V gene is TRBV29-1, the J gene TRBJ2-1; maybe TRBD1 (5 bases). The CDR3 loop spans 13 amino acids. Trimming shortened V by 3 bases and J by 6 bases, and 12 bases separated the two germline ends. Germline loops: CDR1 SQVTM, CDR2 ANQGSEA. The CDR3 DNA sequence: TGCAGCGTTGACGCGAACAGGATCAATGAGCAGTTCTTC. Translation gives CSVDANRINEQFF.

This clonotype was seen a few times. V usage is TRBV5-6 and J usage is TRBJ2-5, with D possibly being TRBD1 or TRBD2 (6 bases each). The germline V and J ends were trimmed by 2 bases and 3 bases, with 23 bases remaining between them. The CDR3 covers 18 residues. From germline, CDR1 is SGHDT and CDR2 YYEEEE. This chain's CDR3 is CASSFFSTRGVSEETQYF. The CDR3 DNA sequence: TGTGCCAGCAGCTTTTTTAGTACGAGGGGGGTAAGCGAAGAGACCCAGTACTTC.

The chain carries TRBV4-1 and TRBJ2-1; TRBD2 matches at 7 bases. Germline trimming cut 4 bases from V and 0 bases from J; bases unmatched to any gene: 6. There are 16 residues in the CDR3. Germline V lookup: CDR1 MGHRA, CDR2 YSYEKL. CDR3 in DNA: TGCGCCAGCAGCCCCCGGGGGGACCCCTCCTACAATGAGCAGTTCTTC. Its protein is CASSPRGDPSYNEQFF.

This clonotype turned up a few times. CDR3 coding DNA: TGTGCCATCAGTCCCGAGTTGGGGGGGTCCCTCTACGAGCAGTACTTC. It yields the protein CAISPELGGSLYEQYF. The chain joins TRBV10-3 to TRBJ2-7; TRBD2 aligns across 7 bases. The junction had 13 bases not matched to a gene; V was cut back by 5 bases and J by 3 bases. Germline loops: CDR1 ENHRY, CDR2 SYGVKD. CDR3 size: 16 residues.

The chain couples TRBV4-1 to TRBJ2-5, with D possibly being TRBD1 (5 bases). The closer fit of TRBJ2-7 to the DNA end suggests the J call may be wrong. Germline V lookup: CDR1 MGHRA, CDR2 YSYEKL. The length of the CDR3 is 16 residues. DNA of the CDR3: TGCGCCAGCAGCAACACCCCCACAGGAATTCTGGGCGAGCAGTACTTC. This translates into CASSNTPTGILGEQYF.

This clonotype was observed a handful of times. This chain connects TRBV3-1 to TRBJ2-7; TRBD2 might be the D (6 bases). The CDR3 consists of 13 residues. Germline V gene data show CDR1 as LGHDT and CDR2 as YNNKEL (reference sequence). Trimming shortened V by 2 bases and J by 5 bases, and 10 bases separated the two germline ends. The CDR3 DNA follows: TGTGCCAGCAGCCAACTCGGGGGTGACGAGCAGTACTTC. Amino acid sequence: CASSQLGGDEQYF.

The CDR3 protein is CSARAWGATSNSPLHF. CDR3 in DNA: TGCAGTGCTAGGGCTTGGGGGGCTACTTCTAATTCACCCCTCCACTTT. The V gene is TRBV20-1, the J gene TRBJ1-6; possible D gene TRBD1, 6 bases. The CDR3 sequence is 16 residues long. CDR1 and CDR2 from the germline V gene are DFQATT and SNEGSKA (reference sequence). V lost 3 bases and J 6 bases, leaving 18 bases between the germline ends.

This sequence joins TRBV20-1 and TRBJ2-7, with D perhaps assigned TRBD1 or TRBD2 (5 bases each). The length of the CDR3 is 15 residues. Trimming stripped 0 bases from V and 3 bases from J, with 15 bases between. The V gene's germline CDR1 is DFQATT and CDR2 SNEGSKA (reference sequence). This CDR3 reads CSARDRSGDLYEQYF. CDR3 DNA sequence: TGCAGTGCTAGAGATCGGTCCGGGGACCTCTACGAGCAGTACTTC.

The CDR3 nucleotides read TGTGCCAGCAGCCGCCGACTAGCAACCTCCTACGAGCAGTACTTC. Its translation is CASSRRLATSYEQYF. V is TRBV3-1 and J is TRBJ2-7; 7 nucleotides agree with TRBD2. This CDR3 has 15 residues. CDR1 and CDR2 (germline): LGHDT, YNNKEL (reference sequence). The V segment lost 4 bases and the J segment 0 bases; nucleotides outside the gene matches: 6.

The rearrangement uses TRBV14 and TRBJ2-7; TRBD2 agrees at 11 bases. In germline, CDR1 is SGHDN, CDR2 FVKESK. V lost 0 bases and J lost 6; bases outside the gene matches: 4. The CDR3 is 15 amino acids. The DNA of the CDR3 is TGTGCCAGCAGCCAAGAAGTACTAGCGGGGGCCGAGCAGTACTTC. Amino acids: CASSQEVLAGAEQYF.

The chain has TRBV6-2 or TRBV6-3 and TRBJ1-1; 8 bases match TRBD1. This CDR3 contains 13 residues. V shed 6 bases and J 4 bases; nucleotides not matched to a gene: 4. CDR1 is MNHEY, CDR2 SVGEGT, per germline. The CDR3 DNA follows: TGTGCCAGCAGGGACAGGGATTTCACTGAAGCTTTCTTT. This translates into CASRDRDFTEAFF.